This T cell receptor beta chain was recovered during a study of blood T cells in healthy people across ages (dated by TCRdb to 2013 to 2016). The study in broad terms: In model experiments, roughly one uniquely barcoded TCR beta cDNA molecule per two T cells was captured by template switching. Using deep sequencing normalized with unique cDNA molecular identifiers, the study measured how TCR beta repertoire diversity changes with age. Four age groups were formed from the donors: young (average about 16 years), middle-aged (around 37), aged (approximately 60) and long-lived (about 80). The study analyzed two additional independent replicas of 1 million unique cDNA reads from the same blood draw for two donors, one aged 18 to 30 and one aged 80 or older.

This clonotype was observed a few times. Its antigen target is currently unknown. Per-base quality was not reported, and no clone a single base away is much larger than it. The paper as a whole reports these results and caveats: Because donor CMV infection status was unknown, age-related changes in expanded clonotypes were potentially confounded. Observed TCR beta diversity per million T cells fell roughly linearly with age, and a significant reduction was already apparent by age about 36. A strong correlation was found between observed TCR beta diversity and the percentage of naive T cells measured by flow cytometry. Total diversity estimates from one million sequenced T cells were considered lower bounds and underestimates. Because profiling used bulk unsorted PBMCs, naive and antigen-experienced compartments could not be compared conclusively. Compared with the aged group, the long-lived group had more naive CD4+ T cells, fewer expanded clones and increased TCR diversity, a pattern suggesting age selection.

Library construction relied on 5' RACE. The sequencer listed for this sample is Illumina HiSeq 2500. A second roughly 6 to 12 cycle PCR used a sample-barcoded 5' primer and a J-beta primer mix. A template-switch 5' adaptor carrying 12 random nucleotides introduced a unique molecular identifier onto each TCR beta cDNA molecule. Each sample yielded at least 2.5 million CDR3-containing paired-end reads. First-strand cDNA synthesis was performed from all RNA using the Mint cDNA synthesis kit, with priming by a TRBC-specific oligonucleotide. Following uracil-DNA glycosylase treatment, a first 18-cycle PCR with universal primers M1SS and BC2_uni_R was performed on all cDNA. Regarding the original processing steps: For normalization, 1 million high-quality reads were randomly selected from each sample, with every read carrying a distinct molecular identifier. Instead of being binned into consensus sequences, reads with shared molecular identifiers were discarded. CDR3 identification, clonotype clustering and error correction used MiTCR with a Q25 quality threshold and the strictest error-elimination algorithm. A nonparametric unseen species model with Euler transformation was used to estimate a lower bound on total TCR beta diversity. The public reads were quality trimmed at Q25 with fastp and then assembled into clones with MiXCR by TCRdb, keeping productive beta chains. One record per CDR3 amino acid sequence lists the most common genes and DNA. These V and J calls derive from TCRdb rather than the authors' analysis. A total of 900,000 to 950,000 distinct CDR3 sequences appear in this sample, about 29% of them only once. Roughly 10% of the sample is taken by the ten largest.

In the germline V gene (reference sequence), CDR1 corresponds to SEHNR and CDR2 to FQNEAQ. The CDR3 numbers 14 residues from cysteine through phenylalanine. The read is trimmed to its CDR3 DNA, 42 bases read in frame from base 1. Trimming leaves V shorter by 5 bases and J shorter by 4 bases, with the junction holding 8 bases beyond the gene matches. Donors were 30 to 45 systemically healthy Caucasian individuals from Russia aged roughly 6 to 90 years. About 9.6 milliliters of peripheral blood were collected from each donor into EDTA-treated Vacutainer tubes. Ficoll-Paque density-gradient centrifugation was used to isolate PBMCs, with at least 7 million per sample. Total RNA, at least 6 micrograms per sample, was extracted from PBMCs with Trizol reagent. For every donor, flow cytometry on a PBMC aliquot measured the percentage of naive CD45RAhigh/CD27high T cells. The same sample was also studied in work on T cells of mothers and their children. As described in the second report: The donors were nine systemically healthy Caucasian individuals, made up of three mothers and their six children. cDNA synthesis consumed the entire amount of extracted RNA, loaded at 1.5 ug RNA in each 15 ul reaction. In the second PCR, sample barcodes and 2-4 random nucleotides were introduced via the M1S primer. Each mother yielded over 9 million TCR beta CDR3 reads and each child some 3 million reads. Thymic selection shapes the output of TCR recombination in a similar way in related and unrelated pairs, and inherited differences have a minor effect. Related mother-child pairs always showed normalized repertoire overlap that was slightly higher than in unrelated mother-child pairs, though the difference was never significant. Persistent microchimeric T cell clones were not detected, at a sensitivity of approximately 98 clones per million clonotypes. Deep NGS was used in the study to compare the TCR beta repertoires of mothers and children and to look for features that separate related mother-child pairs from unrelated individuals. The mean age was around 40 +/- 4 years for the mothers and 11 +/- 4 years for the children. After adapter ligation with NEBNext reagents, the libraries were sequenced on Illumina HiSeq 2000 with 100+100 nt paired-end reads. Mother and child libraries were prepared a month apart and sequenced in separate runs to prevent cross-contamination. Each donor had between about 500,000 and 2,300,000 distinct TCR beta clonotypes identified. Naive TCR beta clonotypes were estimated from low-frequency clonotypes matched to each donor's FACS-determined naive share, without sorting.

The chain links TRBV7-9 with TRBJ2-7; TRBD1 fits 7 bases in the junction. Sequenced input: blood. The receptor's source is a middle-aged woman in good health. The nucleotides read TGTGCCAGCAGCGACGACAGGGACCTTTACGAGCAGTACTTC. The resulting protein is CASSDDRDLYEQYF.